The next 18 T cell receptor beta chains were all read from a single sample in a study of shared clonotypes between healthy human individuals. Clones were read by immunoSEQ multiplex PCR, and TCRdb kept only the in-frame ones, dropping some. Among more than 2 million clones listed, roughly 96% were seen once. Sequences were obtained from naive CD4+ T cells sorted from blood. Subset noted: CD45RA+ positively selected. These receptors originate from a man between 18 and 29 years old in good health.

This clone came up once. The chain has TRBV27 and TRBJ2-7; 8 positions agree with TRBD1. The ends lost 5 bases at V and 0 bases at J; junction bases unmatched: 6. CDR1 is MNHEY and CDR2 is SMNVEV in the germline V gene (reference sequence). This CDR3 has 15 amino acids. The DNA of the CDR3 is TGTGCCAGCAGTGCCACCGGGACAGGCTCCTACGAGCAGTACTTC. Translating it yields CASSATGTGSYEQYF.

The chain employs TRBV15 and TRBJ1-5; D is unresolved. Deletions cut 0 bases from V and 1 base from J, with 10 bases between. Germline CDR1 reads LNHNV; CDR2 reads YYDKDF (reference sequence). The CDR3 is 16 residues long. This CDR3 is CATSRDWAESNQPQHF. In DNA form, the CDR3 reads TGTGCCACCAGCAGAGATTGGGCGGAAAGCAATCAGCCCCAGCATTTT. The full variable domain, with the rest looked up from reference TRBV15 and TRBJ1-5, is DAMVIQNPRYQVTQFGKPVTLSCSQTLNHNVMYWYQQKSSQAPKLLFHYYDKDFNNEADTPDNFQSRRPNTSFCFLDIRSPGLGDTAMYLCATSRDWAESNQPQHFGDGTRLSIL.

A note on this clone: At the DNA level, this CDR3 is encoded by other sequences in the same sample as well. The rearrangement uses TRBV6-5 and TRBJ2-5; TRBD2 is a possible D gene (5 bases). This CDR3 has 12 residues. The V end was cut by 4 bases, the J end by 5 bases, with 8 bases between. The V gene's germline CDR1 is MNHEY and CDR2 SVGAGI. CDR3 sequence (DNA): TGTGCCAGCAGTTCCCCGGGGGAGACCCAGTACTTC. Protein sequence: CASSSPGETQYF.

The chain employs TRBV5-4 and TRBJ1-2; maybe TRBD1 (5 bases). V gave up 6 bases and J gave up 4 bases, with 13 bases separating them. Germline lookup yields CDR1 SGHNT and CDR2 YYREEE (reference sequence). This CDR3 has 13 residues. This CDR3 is CASNTWGSYGYTF. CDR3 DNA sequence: TGTGCCAGCAACACCTGGGGGTCCTATGGCTACACCTTC.

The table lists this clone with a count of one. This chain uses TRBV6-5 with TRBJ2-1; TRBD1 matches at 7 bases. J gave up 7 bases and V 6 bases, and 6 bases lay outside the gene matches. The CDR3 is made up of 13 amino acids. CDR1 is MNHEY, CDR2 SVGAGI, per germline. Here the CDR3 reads CASRGTATNEQFF. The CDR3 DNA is TGTGCCAGCAGAGGGACAGCGACGAATGAGCAGTTCTTC.

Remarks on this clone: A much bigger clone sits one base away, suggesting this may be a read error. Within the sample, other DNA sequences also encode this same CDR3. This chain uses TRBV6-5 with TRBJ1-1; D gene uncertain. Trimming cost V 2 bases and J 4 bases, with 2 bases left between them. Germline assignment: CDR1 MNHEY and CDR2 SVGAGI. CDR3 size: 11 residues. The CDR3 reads CASSYRTEAFF. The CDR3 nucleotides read TGTGCCAGCAGTTACCGCACTGAAGCTTTCTTT.

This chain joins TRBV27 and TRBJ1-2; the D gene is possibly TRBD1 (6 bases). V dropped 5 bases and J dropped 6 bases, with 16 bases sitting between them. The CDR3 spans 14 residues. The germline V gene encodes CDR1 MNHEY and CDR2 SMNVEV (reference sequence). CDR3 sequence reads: CASSPYTGNDGYTF. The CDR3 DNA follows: TGTGCCAGCAGTCCCTACACAGGGAACGATGGCTACACCTTC.

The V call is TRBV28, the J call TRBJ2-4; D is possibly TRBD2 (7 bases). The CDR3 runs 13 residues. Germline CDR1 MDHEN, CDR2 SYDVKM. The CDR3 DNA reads TGTGTTGGGGGGGGCTGGACCAAAAACATTCAGTACTTC. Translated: CVGGGWTKNIQYF.

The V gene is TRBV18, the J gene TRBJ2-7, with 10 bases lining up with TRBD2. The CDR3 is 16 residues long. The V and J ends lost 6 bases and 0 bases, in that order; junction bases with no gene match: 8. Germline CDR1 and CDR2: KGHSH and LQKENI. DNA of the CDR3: TGTGCCAGCTCGCGAACTAGCGGGGCAAGCTCCTACGAGCAGTACTTC. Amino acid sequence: CASSRTSGASSYEQYF.

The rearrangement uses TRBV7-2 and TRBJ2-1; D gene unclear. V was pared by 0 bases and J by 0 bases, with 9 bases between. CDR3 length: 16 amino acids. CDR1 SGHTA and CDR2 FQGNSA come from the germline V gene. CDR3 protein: CASSLAQALSYNEQFF. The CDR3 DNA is TGTGCCAGCAGCTTAGCGCAGGCCCTCTCCTACAATGAGCAGTTCTTC. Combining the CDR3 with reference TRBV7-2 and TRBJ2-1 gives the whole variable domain GAGVSQSPSNKVTEKGKDVELRCDPISGHTALYWYRQSLGQGLEFLIYFQGNSAPDKSGLPSDRFSAERTGGSVSTLTIQRTQQEDSAVYLCASSLAQALSYNEQFFGPGTRLTVL.

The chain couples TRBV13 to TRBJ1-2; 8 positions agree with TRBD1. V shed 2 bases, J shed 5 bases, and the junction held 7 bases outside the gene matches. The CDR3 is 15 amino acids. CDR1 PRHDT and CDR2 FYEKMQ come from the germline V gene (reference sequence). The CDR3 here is CASSLPGGLGYGYTF. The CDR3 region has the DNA TGTGCCAGCAGCTTACCAGGGGGCCTAGGGTATGGCTACACCTTC.

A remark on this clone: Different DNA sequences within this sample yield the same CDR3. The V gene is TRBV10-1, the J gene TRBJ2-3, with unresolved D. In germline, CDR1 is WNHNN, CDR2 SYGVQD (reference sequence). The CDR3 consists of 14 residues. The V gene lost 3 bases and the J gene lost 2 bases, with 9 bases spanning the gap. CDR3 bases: TGCGCCAGCAGTGAAGGGTTATCCACAGATACGCAGTATTTT. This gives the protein CASSEGLSTDTQYF.

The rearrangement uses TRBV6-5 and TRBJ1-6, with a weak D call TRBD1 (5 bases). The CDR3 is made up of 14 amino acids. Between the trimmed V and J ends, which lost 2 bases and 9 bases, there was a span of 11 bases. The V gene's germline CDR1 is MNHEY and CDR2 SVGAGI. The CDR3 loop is CASSYAGTGSPLHF. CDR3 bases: TGTGCCAGCAGTTACGCGGGAACAGGTTCACCCCTCCACTTT.

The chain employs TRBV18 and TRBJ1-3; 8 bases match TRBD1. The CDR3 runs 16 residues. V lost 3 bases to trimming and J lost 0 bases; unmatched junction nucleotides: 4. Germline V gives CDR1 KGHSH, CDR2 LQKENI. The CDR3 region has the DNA TGTGCCAGCTCACCCGGAACAGGGGGCTCTGGAAACACCATATATTTT. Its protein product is CASSPGTGGSGNTIYF.

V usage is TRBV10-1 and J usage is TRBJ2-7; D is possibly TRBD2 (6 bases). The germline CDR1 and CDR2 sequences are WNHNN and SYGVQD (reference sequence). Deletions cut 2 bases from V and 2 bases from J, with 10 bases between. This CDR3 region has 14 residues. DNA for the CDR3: TGCGCCAGCAGTGAGGCCGGGAGAACCTACGAGCAGTACTTC. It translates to CASSEAGRTYEQYF.

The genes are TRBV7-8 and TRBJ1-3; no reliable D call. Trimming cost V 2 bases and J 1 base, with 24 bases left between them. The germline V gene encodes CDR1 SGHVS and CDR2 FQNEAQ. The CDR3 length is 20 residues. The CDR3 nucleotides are TGTGCCAGCAGCTTACTCCGGGCCCCCCCTGGCTCTGGGTCTGGAAACACCATATATTTT. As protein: CASSLLRAPPGSGSGNTIYF.

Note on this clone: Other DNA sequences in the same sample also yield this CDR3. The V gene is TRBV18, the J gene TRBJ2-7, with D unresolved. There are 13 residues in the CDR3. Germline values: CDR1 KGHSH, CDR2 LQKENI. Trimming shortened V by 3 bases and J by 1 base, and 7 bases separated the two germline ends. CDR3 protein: CASSPDISYEQYF. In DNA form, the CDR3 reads TGTGCCAGCTCACCCGACATTTCCTACGAGCAGTACTTC.

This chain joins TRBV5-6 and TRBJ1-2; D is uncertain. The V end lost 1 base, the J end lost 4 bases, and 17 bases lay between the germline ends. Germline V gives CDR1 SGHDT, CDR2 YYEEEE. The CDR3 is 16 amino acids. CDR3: CASSLRSPGATYGYTF. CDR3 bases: TGTGCCAGCAGCTTGCGGTCTCCAGGAGCGACCTATGGCTACACCTTC.